This note documents a single T cell receptor beta chain sequence. Some clones are missing from TCRdb's copy, which holds only in-frame ones; the method was immunoSEQ multiplex PCR. The repertoire holds about 360,000 clones, with approximately 87% as singletons. The data were taken from a study of blood T cell repertoires in COVID-19. Study summary: Donors in Cohort 3 counted as recovered after two negative PCRs, clearance, or symptom resolution. T cells, B-cell-depleted T cells, or PBMCs provided the cDNA or gDNA that served as material.

This clonotype was sampled from a man aged 40-50 years in a cohort exposed to, infected with or recovered from COVID-19 (not recorded which). The sample consisted of PBMCs or T cells enriched from blood (not recorded which).

CDR3 in DNA: TGTGCCAGCAGCCAAGGACAGGGGGAACGGGGGAACACTGAAGCTTTCTTT. It translates to CASSQGQGERGNTEAFF. The chain has TRBV28 and TRBJ1-1, with 10 positions matching TRBD1. Germline-derived CDR1 and CDR2 are MDHEN and SYDVKM. After removal of 6 bases from V and 1 base from J, the junction contained 11 bases not matched to a gene. The CDR3 extends over 17 amino acids. The full variable domain, rest sourced from reference TRBV28 and TRBJ1-1, is DVKVTQSSRYLVKRTGEKVFLECVQDMDHENMFWYRQDPGLGLRLIYFSYDVKMKEKGDIPEGYSVSREKKERFSLILESASTNQTSMYLCASSQGQGERGNTEAFFGQGTRLTVV.